This TCR beta chain was found in a study of shared clonotypes between healthy human individuals. The overall study: Each donor's CD8 memory used one plate, CD8 naive two, each CD4 subset three.

The naive CD8 subset, CD45RO-negative cells positively selected for CCR7, excluded terminally differentiated effector memory CD45RA+ cells. Those who donated were healthy HIV-negative adults, with no recent acute infections or vaccinations reported. The CDR3 extends over 13 amino acids. Per the germline V gene, CDR1 is MDHEN and CDR2 is SYDVKM. TCRdb keeps only in-frame clones here, not all; method: immunoSEQ multiplex PCR. The sample has about 590,000 clones, 95% to 96% seen once. The study, taken as a whole, reports: Clonotypes shared by all four donors outscored non-shared clonotypes in generation probability.

As concerns this clone: Its matching antigen is unknown.

This receptor was identified in a young woman in good health. Sample: naive CD8+ T cells sorted from blood. V and J are TRBV28 and TRBJ2-5, with D perhaps matching TRBD2 (6 bases). The J call may be incorrect, as the DNA end agrees better with TRBJ2-7. CDR3 region: CASGRETSYEQYF. The CDR3 nucleotides read TGTGCCAGCGGCCGGGAGACCTCCTACGAGCAGTACTTC.